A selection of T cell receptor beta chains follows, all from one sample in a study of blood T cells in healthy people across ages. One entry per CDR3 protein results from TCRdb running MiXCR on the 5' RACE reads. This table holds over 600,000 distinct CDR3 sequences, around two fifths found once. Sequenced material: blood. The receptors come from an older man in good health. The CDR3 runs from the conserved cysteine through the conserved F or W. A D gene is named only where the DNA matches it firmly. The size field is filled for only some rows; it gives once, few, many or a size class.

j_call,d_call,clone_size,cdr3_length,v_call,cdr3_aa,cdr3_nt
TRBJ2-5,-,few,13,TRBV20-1,CSASFGGVGTQYF,TGCAGTGCTAGCTTTGGGGGAGTTGGGACCCAGTACTTC
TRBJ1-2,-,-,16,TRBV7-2,CASSLEFRIQHYGYTF,TGTGCCAGCAGCTTAGAGTTTCGTATACAGCACTATGGCTACACCTTC
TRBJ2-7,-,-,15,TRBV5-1,CASSLDREGFYEQYF,TGCGCCAGCAGCTTGGACAGGGAGGGTTTTTACGAGCAGTACTTC
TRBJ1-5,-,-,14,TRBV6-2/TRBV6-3,CASSFVQGPQPQHF,TGTGCCAGCAGTTTCGTACAGGGCCCCCAGCCCCAGCATTTT
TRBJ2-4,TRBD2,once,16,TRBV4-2,CASSQGTAGGKNIQYF,TGTGCCAGCAGCCAAGGCACAGCGGGAGGCAAAAACATTCAGTACTTC
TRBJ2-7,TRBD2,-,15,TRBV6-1,CASKLTSGEYREQYF,TGTGCCAGCAAATTGACTAGCGGGGAATATCGCGAGCAGTACTTC
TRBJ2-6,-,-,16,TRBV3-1,CASSLTECSGANVLTF,TGTGCCAGCAGCCTTACGGAATGCTCTGGGGCCAACGTCCTGACTTTC
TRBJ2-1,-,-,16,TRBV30,CAWGTLQASSYNEQFF,TGTGCCTGGGGTACACTCCAGGCAAGCTCCTACAATGAGCAGTTCTTC
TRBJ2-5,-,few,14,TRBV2,CARSSETVQETQYF,TGTGCCAGATCTTCCGAGACAGTACAAGAGACCCAGTACTTC
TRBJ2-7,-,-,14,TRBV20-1,CSVIGSGTPWEQYF,TGCAGTGTAATAGGGAGCGGAACCCCATGGGAGCAGTACTTC
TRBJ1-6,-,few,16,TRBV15,CATSRVSGLFNSPLHF,TGTGCCACCAGCAGAGTTTCGGGACTTTTTAATTCACCCCTCCACTTT
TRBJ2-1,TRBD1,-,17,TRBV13,CASSKMNTGDSYNEQFF,TGTGCCAGCAGCAAAATGAATACAGGGGACTCCTACAATGAGCAGTTCTTC
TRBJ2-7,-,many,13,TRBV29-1,CSVRERGYYEQYF,TGCAGCGTCCGCGAGAGAGGTTACTACGAGCAGTACTTC
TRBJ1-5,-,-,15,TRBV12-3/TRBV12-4,CASSSYGGVTQPQHF,TGTGCCAGCAGTTCCTACGGGGGGGTGACTCAGCCCCAGCATTTT
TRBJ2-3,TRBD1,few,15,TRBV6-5,CASSYSNRGSDTQYF,TGTGCCAGCAGTTACTCAAACAGGGGTTCAGATACGCAGTATTTT
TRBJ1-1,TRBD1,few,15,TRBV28,CASSRQGAGNTEAFF,TGTGCCAGCAGTCGGCAGGGGGCAGGGAACACTGAAGCTTTCTTT
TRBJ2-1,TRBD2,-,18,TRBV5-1,CASSLGRERASSYNEQFF,TGCGCCAGCAGCTTGGGGCGGGAGAGGGCTAGCTCCTACAATGAGCAGTTCTTC
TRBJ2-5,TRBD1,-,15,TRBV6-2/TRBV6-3,CASTGRGTGQETQYF,TGTGCCAGCACCGGACGAGGGACAGGTCAAGAGACCCAGTACTTC
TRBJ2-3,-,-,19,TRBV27,CASSRGVWLGLEKTDTQYF,TGTGCCAGCAGTAGGGGGGTGTGGTTAGGACTAGAGAAGACAGATACGCAGTATTTT
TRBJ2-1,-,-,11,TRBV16,CASSQFNEQFF,TGTGCCAGCAGCCAATTTAATGAGCAGTTCTTC
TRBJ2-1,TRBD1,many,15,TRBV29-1,CSVGSWDRGHNEQFF,TGCAGCGTTGGGTCCTGGGACAGGGGACACAATGAGCAGTTCTTC
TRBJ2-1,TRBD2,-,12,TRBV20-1,CSASLAGDEQFF,TGCAGTGCTAGTCTAGCGGGCGATGAGCAGTTCTTC
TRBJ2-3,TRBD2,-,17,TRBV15,CATSREVSGGSTDTQYF,TGTGCCACCAGCAGAGAAGTTAGCGGGGGTAGCACAGATACGCAGTATTTT
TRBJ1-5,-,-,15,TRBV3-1,CASSQSRWAGQPQHF,TGTGCCAGCAGCCAGTCCCGGTGGGCGGGGCAGCCCCAGCATTTT
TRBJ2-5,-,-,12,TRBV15,CATSSRGETQYF,TGTGCCACCAGCAGTCGTGGGGAGACCCAGTACTTC
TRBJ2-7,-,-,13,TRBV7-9,CASSRMGGYEQYF,TGTGCCAGCAGCCGTATGGGGGGCTATGAGCAGTACTTC
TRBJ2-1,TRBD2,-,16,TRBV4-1,CASSQVASGRRETQFF,TGCGCCAGCAGCCAAGTCGCTAGCGGGCGGAGAGAGACCCAGTTCTTC
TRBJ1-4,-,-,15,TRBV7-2,CASSPQGSQGEKLFF,TGTGCCAGCAGCCCCCAGGGCTCCCAAGGGGAAAAACTGTTTTTT
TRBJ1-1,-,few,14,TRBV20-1,CSARIHQAVGEAFF,TGCAGTGCTAGAATCCACCAGGCCGTGGGAGAAGCTTTCTTT
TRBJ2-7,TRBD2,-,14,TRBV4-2,CASSQDSSGGGEYF,TGTGCCAGCAGCCAAGACTCTAGCGGGGGCGGTGAGTACTTC
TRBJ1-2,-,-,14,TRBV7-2,CASSYDGSNYGYTF,TGTGCCAGCAGCTATGACGGATCAAACTATGGCTACACCTTC
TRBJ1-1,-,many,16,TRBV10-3,CAISPNGWGMNTEAFF,TGTGCCATCAGTCCCAATGGTTGGGGTATGAACACTGAAGCTTTCTTT
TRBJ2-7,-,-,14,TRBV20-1,CSAIDANSGYEQYF,TGCAGTGCGATAGACGCTAACTCGGGATACGAGCAGTACTTC
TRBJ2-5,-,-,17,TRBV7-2,CASSLQWGKRGQETQYF,TGTGCCAGCAGCCTCCAGTGGGGAAAACGGGGCCAAGAGACCCAGTACTTC
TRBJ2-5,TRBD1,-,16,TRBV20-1,CSARDSGTGVLETQYF,TGCAGTGCTAGAGATTCCGGGACAGGGGTTTTGGAGACCCAGTACTTC
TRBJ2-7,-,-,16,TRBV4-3,CASSQRRDPNWYEQYF,TGCGCCAGCAGCCAGCGCCGGGACCCCAATTGGTACGAGCAGTACTTC
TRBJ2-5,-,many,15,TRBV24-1,CATSGFRFPQETQYF,TGTGCCACCAGTGGATTCAGGTTCCCCCAAGAGACCCAGTACTTC
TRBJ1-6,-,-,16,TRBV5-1,CASSLAGSQWNSPLHF,TGCGCCAGCAGCTTGGCAGGCTCACAGTGGAATTCACCCCTCCACTTT
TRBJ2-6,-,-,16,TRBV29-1,CSVEQGSLAGANVLTF,TGCAGCGTTGAACAGGGGTCTTTAGCTGGGGCCAACGTCCTGACTTTC
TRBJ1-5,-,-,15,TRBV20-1,CSARDLGVDGQPQHF,TGCAGTGCTAGAGATTTAGGGGTTGACGGGCAGCCCCAGCATTTT
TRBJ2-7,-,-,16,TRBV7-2,CASSPQATGPPYEQYF,TGTGCCAGCAGCCCCCAGGCCACGGGACCTCCCTACGAGCAGTACTTC
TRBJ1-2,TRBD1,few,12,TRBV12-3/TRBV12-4,CASSFLQGGYTF,TGTGCCAGCAGTTTCTTACAGGGGGGCTACACCTTC
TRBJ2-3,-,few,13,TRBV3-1,CASSQDWTDTQYF,TGTGCCAGCAGCCAAGATTGGACAGATACGCAGTATTTT
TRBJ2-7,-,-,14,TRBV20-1,CSARECGSSYEQYF,TGCAGTGCTAGAGAGTGTGGGAGCTCCTACGAGCAGTACTTC
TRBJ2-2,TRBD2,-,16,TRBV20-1,CSARRWSGRGTGELFF,TGCAGTGCTAGACGTTGGAGCGGGAGGGGCACCGGGGAGCTGTTTTTT
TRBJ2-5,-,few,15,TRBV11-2,CASSLHRTAQETQYF,TGTGCCAGCAGCTTACATCGGACAGCCCAAGAGACCCAGTACTTC
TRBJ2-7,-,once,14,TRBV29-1,CSVARAWGTYEQYF,TGCAGCGTCGCGCGGGCCTGGGGAACCTACGAGCAGTACTTC
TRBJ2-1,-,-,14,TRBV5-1,CASSVQQSYNEQFF,TGCGCCAGCAGCGTCCAGCAATCCTACAATGAGCAGTTCTTC
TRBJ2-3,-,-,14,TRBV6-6,CASSPPASTDTQYF,TGTGCCAGCAGCCCTCCCGCTTCCACAGATACGCAGTATTTT
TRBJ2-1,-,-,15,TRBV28,CASSSSGTLMNEQFF,TGTGCCAGCAGTTCCTCGGGCACCTTAATGAATGAGCAGTTCTTC
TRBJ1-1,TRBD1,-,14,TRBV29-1,CSAGTGGSGTEAFF,TGCAGCGCCGGGACAGGGGGGTCGGGCACTGAAGCTTTCTTT
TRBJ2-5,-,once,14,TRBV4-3,CASSQGGVTETQYF,TGCGCCAGCAGCCAAGGAGGGGTAACGGAGACCCAGTACTTC